The 18 T cell receptor beta chains below were found in one sample sequenced in a study of blood T cell repertoires in COVID-19. The protocol was immunoSEQ multiplex PCR, while the TCRdb copy is restricted to in-frame clones and leaves out a portion. The repertoire consists of 190,000 or so clones, with 70% to 90% occurring once and the leading ten covering less than 3.5%. The material sequenced was peripheral blood. The receptors were sampled from a woman aged 30 to 39 with active or convalescent COVID-19.

This clone was recorded a few times. This sequence joins TRBV20-1 and TRBJ2-3; D remains unclear. The CDR3 runs 11 residues. Germline-derived CDR1 and CDR2 are DFQATT and SNEGSKA (reference sequence). Trimming removed 3 bases at V and 5 bases at J, with 6 bases between. The CDR3 region is CSASIEDTQYF. CDR3 coding DNA: TGCAGTGCTAGTATAGAAGATACGCAGTATTTT.

The chain links TRBV19 to TRBJ1-1, with D perhaps matching TRBD1 (5 bases). Per germline, CDR1 LNHDA and CDR2 SQIVND (reference sequence). This CDR3 contains 14 residues. V lost 8 bases to trimming and J lost 1 base, with 14 bases between them. The CDR3 is CASYEGRENTEAFF. The CDR3 nucleotides read TGTGCCAGTTACGAGGGGCGGGAGAACACTGAAGCTTTCTTT.

The chain joins TRBV11-3 to TRBJ1-2, with TRBD1 as a possible D gene (6 bases). Germline V gene lookup returns CDR1 SGHNT and CDR2 YENEEA. CDR3 size: 14 residues. V was shortened by 4 bases and J by 4 bases, with 13 bases between the two germline ends. CDR3 sequence (DNA): TGTGCCAGCAGCTCCACAGGGAGGGGCTATGGCTACACCTTC. Translation gives CASSSTGRGYGYTF.

V usage is TRBV6-2 or TRBV6-3 and J usage is TRBJ2-3; 9 nucleotides match TRBD2. This CDR3 contains 16 residues. Unmatched junction bases numbered 8, after V lost 2 bases and J lost 5 bases. Germline V gene lookup returns CDR1 MNHEY and CDR2 SVGEGT. DNA of the CDR3: TGTGCCAGCAGTTACCTTAGCGGGGGTATTAGAGATACGCAGTATTTT. Translated: CASSYLSGGIRDTQYF.

The genes are TRBV5-6 and TRBJ1-1; the D gene is possibly TRBD1 (5 bases). In germline, CDR1 is SGHDT, CDR2 YYEEEE. This CDR3 has 14 amino acids. Trimming left V 0 bases short and J 1 base short, with 7 bases between. The CDR3 sequence: CASSLGDRNTEAFF. The CDR3 DNA follows: TGTGCCAGCAGCTTGGGTGACAGGAACACTGAAGCTTTCTTT.

The chain joins TRBV5-5 to TRBJ2-1; D unclear. Germline V CDR1 and CDR2: SGHKS, YYEKEE (reference sequence). The CDR3 covers 14 residues. V lost 0 bases, J lost 0 bases, and 4 bases lay in between. The DNA for the CDR3 is TGTGCCAGCAGCTTGGGGAGCTCCTACAATGAGCAGTTCTTC. Its translation is CASSLGSSYNEQFF.

J is TRBJ1-4 and V is TRBV5-1; D not resolved. Trimming removed 7 bases at V and 5 bases at J, with 12 bases between. Germline CDR1 is SGHRS and CDR2 is YFSETQ. The CDR3 is 13 residues long. The CDR3 here is CASGLQANEKLFF. CDR3 in DNA: TGCGCCAGCGGCCTCCAGGCCAATGAAAAACTGTTTTTT.

Here the CDR3 reads CATSDRTGPPYEQYF. CDR3 sequence (DNA): TGTGCCACCAGTGACCGGACAGGGCCACCCTACGAGCAGTACTTC. The gene calls are TRBV24-1 and TRBJ2-7; 8 bases map to TRBD1. From germline, CDR1 is KGHDR and CDR2 SFDVKD. Losses at the gene ends were 4 bases for V and 2 bases for J; bases not matched to a gene: 6. The CDR3 is 15 residues long.

The DNA of the CDR3 is TGTGCCAGCAGTCTAAAGATGAACACTGAAGCTTTCTTT. Its protein product is CASSLKMNTEAFF. The rearrangement joins TRBV11-2 to TRBJ1-1; no clear D. Trimming took 6 bases from V and 0 from J, leaving 8 bases between them. The germline V gene encodes CDR1 SGHAT and CDR2 FQNNGV. This CDR3 is 13 amino acids long.

The chain employs TRBV4-1 and TRBJ1-1; D unclear. The germline V gene encodes CDR1 MGHRA and CDR2 YSYEKL. The CDR3 loop spans 14 amino acids. Trimming stripped 0 bases from V and 8 bases from J, with 13 bases between. CDR3 protein: CASSQDQFPSEAFF. As DNA, the CDR3 is TGCGCCAGCAGCCAAGATCAGTTCCCCTCGGAAGCTTTCTTT.

The V and J genes are TRBV28 and TRBJ2-6, with D tentatively TRBD1 (6 bases). This CDR3 spans 15 amino acids. Germline V CDR1 and CDR2: MDHEN, SYDVKM. Trimming took 6 bases from V and 0 from J, leaving 9 bases between them. The CDR3 region has the DNA TGTGCCAGCAGGCAGGGGTACTCTGGGGCCAACGTCCTGACTTTC. The encoded protein is CASRQGYSGANVLTF. The full variable domain, with the rest looked up from reference TRBV28 and TRBJ2-6, is DVKVTQSSRYLVKRTGEKVFLECVQDMDHENMFWYRQDPGLGLRLIYFSYDVKMKEKGDIPEGYSVSREKKERFSLILESASTNQTSMYLCASRQGYSGANVLTFGAGSRLTVL.

CDR3 sequence: CASSPLWTGLGELFF. CDR3 in DNA: TGTGCCAGCTCACCACTCTGGACAGGTCTCGGGGAGCTGTTTTTT. V and J are TRBV18 and TRBJ2-2; 7 bases fit TRBD1. The CDR3 is 15 residues long. Germline CDR1 and CDR2: KGHSH and LQKENI. Trimming cost V 1 base and J 7 bases; bases outside gene matches: 6.

The chain employs TRBV27 and TRBJ1-5, with 11 bases lining up with TRBD1. Per the germline V gene, CDR1 is MNHEY and CDR2 is SMNVEV (reference sequence). Trimming removed 4 bases from V and 8 bases from J; junction bases left unmatched: 7. This CDR3 has 15 residues. The CDR3 DNA is TGTGCCAGCAGTTCCGGGACAGGGGGGAGAGAGCCCCAGCATTTT. Protein product: CASSSGTGGREPQHF.

As for this clone: At one end the junction does not follow the germline gene, possibly because of a read error. The V and J genes are TRBV4-2 and TRBJ1-2; the D gene is possibly TRBD1 (6 bases). The CDR3 has 17 amino acids. Germline V lookup: CDR1 LGHNA, CDR2 YNFKEQ. The DNA of the CDR3 is TGTGCCAGCAGGCAAGTCGGGACCAGGGGACTAGTCTATGGCTACACCTTC. Protein: CASRQVGTRGLVYGYTF.

This clone was detected once. Other nucleotide sequences in the sample specify the same CDR3. This sequence joins TRBV5-4 and TRBJ1-3, with a possible D match to TRBD1 (5 bases). Germline CDR1 and CDR2: SGHNT and YYREEE (reference sequence). The CDR3 runs to 14 residues. Trimming removed 0 bases at V and 1 base at J, with 5 bases between. CDR3 bases: TGTGCCAGCAGCTTGGACAGGTCTGGAAACACCATATATTTT. It is translated as CASSLDRSGNTIYF.

This clone was seen only a few times. The V gene is TRBV28, the J gene TRBJ2-7; 14 nucleotides match TRBD2. CDR3 length: 17 residues. The V gene's germline CDR1 is MDHEN and CDR2 SYDVKM. With 6 bases clipped from V and 2 bases from J, the junction kept 9 bases outside the gene matches. CDR3 nucleotide sequence: TGTGCCAGCAGCCAGACTAGCGGGAGGGCCCCCCCCTACGAGCAGTACTTC. Encoded protein: CASSQTSGRAPPYEQYF.

The table lists this clone with a few counts. This chain links TRBV5-4 with TRBJ1-2; D might be TRBD1 (6 bases). Germline lookup yields CDR1 SGHNT and CDR2 YYREEE (reference sequence). Trimming took 3 bases from V and 8 from J, leaving 20 bases between them. There are 15 residues in the CDR3. The CDR3 loop reads CASSSPGHPFGGYTF. The DNA of the CDR3 is TGTGCCAGCAGCTCGCCGGGACACCCGTTTGGGGGCTACACCTTC.

This rearrangement joins TRBV10-3 to TRBJ2-7, with TRBD2 as a possible D gene (6 bases). The CDR3 loop spans 15 amino acids. Germline values: CDR1 ENHRY, CDR2 SYGVKD. V gave up 6 bases and J gave up 2 bases, with 17 bases separating them. The CDR3 sequence: CAIRNMKDYPYEQYF. The DNA of the CDR3 is TGTGCCATCAGAAACATGAAGGACTACCCCTACGAGCAGTACTTC.